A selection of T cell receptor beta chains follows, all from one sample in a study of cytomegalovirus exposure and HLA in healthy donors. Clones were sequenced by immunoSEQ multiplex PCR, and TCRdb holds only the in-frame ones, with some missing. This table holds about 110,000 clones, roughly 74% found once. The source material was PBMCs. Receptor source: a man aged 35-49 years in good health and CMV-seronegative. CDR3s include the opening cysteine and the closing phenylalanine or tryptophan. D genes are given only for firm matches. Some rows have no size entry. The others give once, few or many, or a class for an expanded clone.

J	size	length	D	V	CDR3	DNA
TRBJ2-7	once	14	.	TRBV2	CASRLAGESYEQYF	TGTGCCAGCAGGCTGGCCGGAGAATCCTACGAGCAGTACTTC
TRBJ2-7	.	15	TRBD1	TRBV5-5	CASSWDRGSSYEQYF	TGTGCCAGCAGCTGGGACAGGGGGAGCTCCTACGAGCAGTACTTC
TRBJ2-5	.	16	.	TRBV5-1	CASSSMGRGMVETQYF	TGCGCCAGCAGCTCGATGGGCAGGGGCATGGTTGAGACCCAGTACTTC
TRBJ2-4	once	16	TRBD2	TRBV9	CASSPRERGGRSIQYF	TGTGCCAGCAGCCCCCGCGAGCGGGGGGGCCGTAGCATTCAGTACTTC
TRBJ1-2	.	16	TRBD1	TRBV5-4	CASSPQPTGEQGGYTF	TGTGCCAGCAGCCCCCAACCCACAGGGGAACAGGGTGGCTACACCTTC
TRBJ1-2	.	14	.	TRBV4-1	CASSQLTERYGYTF	TGCGCCAGCAGCCAACTGACGGAGAGGTATGGCTACACCTTC
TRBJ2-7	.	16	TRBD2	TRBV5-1	CASSGAGGRSGSEQYF	TGCGCCAGCAGCGGCGCGGGGGGCCGGTCTGGAAGCGAGCAGTACTTC
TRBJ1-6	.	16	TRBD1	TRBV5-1	CASSGGTDRGNSPLHF	TGCGCCAGCAGCGGGGGAACGGACAGGGGGAATTCACCCCTCCACTTT
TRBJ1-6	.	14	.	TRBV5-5	CASSLRHSDSPLHF	TGTGCCAGCAGCTTAAGACATTCAGATTCACCCCTCCACTTT
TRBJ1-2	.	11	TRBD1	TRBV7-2	CASRNRGGYTF	TGTGCCAGCAGGAACAGGGGTGGCTACACCTTC
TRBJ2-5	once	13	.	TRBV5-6	CASSTTGQETQYF	TGTGCCAGCAGCACGACAGGCCAAGAGACCCAGTACTTC
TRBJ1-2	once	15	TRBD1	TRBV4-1	CASSLQSGTEGGYTF	TGCGCCAGCAGCCTTCAATCCGGGACAGAGGGTGGCTACACCTTC
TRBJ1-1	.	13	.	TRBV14	CASSQDRRVEAFF	TGTGCCAGCAGCCAAGATCGGCGGGTTGAAGCTTTCTTT
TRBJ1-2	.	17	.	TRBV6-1	CASSGDTGRPSNYGYTF	TGTGCCAGCAGTGGGGATACAGGGCGGCCGTCTAACTATGGCTACACCTTC
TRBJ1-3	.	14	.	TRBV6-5	CASGNGGAGNTIYF	TGTGCCAGCGGGAACGGAGGGGCTGGAAACACCATATATTTT
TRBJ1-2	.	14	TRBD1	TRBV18	CASLPNRGENGYTF	TGTGCCAGCCTTCCAAACAGGGGGGAAAATGGCTACACCTTC
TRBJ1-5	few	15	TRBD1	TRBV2	CASSLGQVWIQPQHF	TGTGCCAGCAGCCTCGGACAGGTGTGGATTCAGCCCCAGCATTTT
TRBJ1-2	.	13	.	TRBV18	CASSQGGNYGYTF	TGTGCCAGCTCACAGGGAGGGAACTATGGCTACACCTTC
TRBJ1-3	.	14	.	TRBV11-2	CASSLAGVVSTIYF	TGTGCCAGCAGCTTGGCGGGGGTCGTCAGCACCATATATTTT
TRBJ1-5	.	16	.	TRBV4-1	CASSQVSGDSNQPQHF	TGCGCCAGCAGCCAAGTATCAGGGGATAGCAATCAGCCCCAGCATTTT
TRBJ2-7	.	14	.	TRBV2	CASSDGRGPYEQYF	TGTGCCAGCAGTGATGGAAGGGGTCCCTACGAGCAGTACTTC
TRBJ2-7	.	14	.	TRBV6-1	CASSLDSSSYEQYF	TGTGCCAGCAGTTTGGACAGTAGCTCCTACGAGCAGTACTTC
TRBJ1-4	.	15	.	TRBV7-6	CASSLYWRDNEKLFF	TGTGCCAGCAGCTTATATTGGAGAGATAATGAAAAACTGTTTTTT
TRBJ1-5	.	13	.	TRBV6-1	CASSGERGQPQHF	TGTGCCAGCAGTGGGGAACGGGGGCAGCCCCAGCATTTT
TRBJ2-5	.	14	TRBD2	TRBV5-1	CASSPGGGRETQYF	TGCGCCAGCAGCCCCGGGGGGGGCAGGGAGACCCAGTACTTC
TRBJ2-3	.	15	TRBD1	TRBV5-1	CASSLEDRLTDTQYF	TGCGCCAGCAGCTTGGAGGACAGGTTGACAGATACGCAGTATTTT
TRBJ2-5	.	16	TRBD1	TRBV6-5	CASSYSGTGARETQYF	TGTGCCAGCAGTTACAGCGGGACAGGGGCAAGAGAGACCCAGTACTTC
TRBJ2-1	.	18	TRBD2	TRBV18	CASSPPGIAGGPYNEQFF	TGTGCCAGCTCACCCCCCGGGATAGCGGGGGGGCCTTACAATGAGCAGTTCTTC
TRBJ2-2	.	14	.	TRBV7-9	CASSFAGSWGELFF	TGTGCCAGCAGCTTTGCGGGAAGCTGGGGGGAGCTGTTTTTT
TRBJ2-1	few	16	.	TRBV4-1	CASSQDSRGSYNEQFF	TGCGCCAGCAGCCAAGATTCTCGGGGTTCCTACAATGAGCAGTTCTTC
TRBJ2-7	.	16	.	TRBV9	CASRKGDFEPSYEQYF	TGTGCCAGCCGCAAGGGAGATTTTGAACCATCCTACGAGCAGTACTTC
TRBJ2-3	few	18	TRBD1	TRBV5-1	CASSSGRGNGPSTDTQYF	TGCGCCAGCAGCTCCGGCAGGGGGAACGGTCCTTCCACAGATACGCAGTATTTT
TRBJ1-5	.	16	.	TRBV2	CASSEGGGTSNQPQHF	TGTGCCAGCAGTGAAGGTGGGGGGACTAGCAATCAGCCCCAGCATTTT
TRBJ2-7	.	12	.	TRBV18	CASSRQSHEQYF	TGTGCCAGCTCAAGACAGAGCCACGAGCAGTACTTC
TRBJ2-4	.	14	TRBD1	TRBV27	CASSYRGFSNIQYF	TGTGCCAGCTCGTACAGGGGGTTTTCAAACATTCAGTACTTC
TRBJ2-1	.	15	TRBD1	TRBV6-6	CASSYSKGATVEQFF	TGTGCCAGCAGTTATTCTAAGGGGGCGACCGTTGAGCAGTTCTTC
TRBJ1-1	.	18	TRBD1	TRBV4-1	CASSQDLRGTGGSAEAFF	TGCGCCAGCAGCCAAGACCTCCGAGGGACAGGGGGCTCGGCTGAAGCTTTCTTT
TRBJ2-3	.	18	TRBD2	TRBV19	CASSIARGRGEGTDTQYF	TGTGCCAGTAGTATAGCCCGCGGGCGGGGGGAAGGAACAGATACGCAGTATTTT
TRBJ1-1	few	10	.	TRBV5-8	CASSLQWSFF	TGTGCCAGCAGCTTGCAGTGGTCTTTCTTT
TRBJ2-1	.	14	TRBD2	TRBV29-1	CSVILAGGADEQFF	TGCAGCGTGATACTAGCGGGGGGAGCCGATGAGCAGTTCTTC
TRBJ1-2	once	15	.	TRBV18	CASSPETNRVYGYTF	TGTGCCAGCTCACCTGAGACGAACCGGGTCTATGGCTACACCTTC
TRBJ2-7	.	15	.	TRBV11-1	CASSLGSPGAYEQYF	TGTGCCAGCAGCTTAGGGTCCCCGGGAGCCTACGAGCAGTACTTC
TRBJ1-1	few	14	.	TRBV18	CASSLGQLNTEAFF	TGTGCCAGCTCATTAGGACAGTTGAACACTGAAGCTTTCTTT
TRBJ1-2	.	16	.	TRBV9	CASSVATQGALYGYTF	TGTGCCAGCAGCGTAGCTACCCAGGGTGCCCTATATGGCTACACCTTC